This T cell receptor (beta chain) was retrieved from a study of naive CD8 T cells in extremely preterm neonates. General study findings and limits: Limitations included small sample size and variable preterm productive templates. Compared with older groups, preterm CDR3s were shorter, with fewer N additions and less trimming.

Repertoires were generated with immunoSEQ multiplex PCR, while TCRdb's copy carries only in-frame clones and drops some. Among 21,000 or so clones listed, around 88% were seen once. Extremely preterm births at 23-27 weeks of gestation supplied the samples. Mothers with known HIV infection were excluded. This CDR3 spans 15 amino acids. Germline V CDR1 and CDR2: SGHDN, FVKESK. Trimming stripped 2 bases from V and 5 bases from J, with 12 bases between. A word on this clone: What it binds is unknown.

The sequencing input was naive CD8+ T cells from cord blood. The sequence came from a boy who was born preterm. The J gene is TRBJ1-4, the V gene TRBV14, with no clear D. In DNA form, the CDR3 reads TGTGCCAGCAGCCAACGAGGGCGAGGGAATGAAAAACTGTTTTTT. This gives the protein CASSQRGRGNEKLFF.